This T cell receptor beta chain was sequenced in a study of identical twins. Notes on the study in general: In cord blood, abundant beta clonotypes had fewer insertions; memory showed no trend.

Unmatched junction bases numbered 17, after V lost 4 bases and J lost 8 bases. CDR1 is SGHRS and CDR2 is YFSETQ in the germline V gene. This CDR3 has 19 amino acids. One entry per CDR3 protein results from TCRdb running MiXCR on the 5' RACE reads. The table shows about 530,000 distinct CDR3 sequences, with about 20% occurring only once. This clonotype was seen more than once but under ten times. The target antigen is unknown. These same records also appear under a second study, on yellow fever vaccine responses in identical twins.

Sequencing input: CD4+ T cells sorted from blood. This sequence was found in a woman younger than 30 in good health. This sequence joins TRBV5-1 and TRBJ2-1; 14 bases align to TRBD2. This CDR3 reads CASSPGGRLAGGALDEQFF. CDR3 nucleotide sequence: TGCGCCAGCAGCCCTGGGGGCCGACTAGCGGGAGGGGCCCTCGATGAGCAGTTCTTC.